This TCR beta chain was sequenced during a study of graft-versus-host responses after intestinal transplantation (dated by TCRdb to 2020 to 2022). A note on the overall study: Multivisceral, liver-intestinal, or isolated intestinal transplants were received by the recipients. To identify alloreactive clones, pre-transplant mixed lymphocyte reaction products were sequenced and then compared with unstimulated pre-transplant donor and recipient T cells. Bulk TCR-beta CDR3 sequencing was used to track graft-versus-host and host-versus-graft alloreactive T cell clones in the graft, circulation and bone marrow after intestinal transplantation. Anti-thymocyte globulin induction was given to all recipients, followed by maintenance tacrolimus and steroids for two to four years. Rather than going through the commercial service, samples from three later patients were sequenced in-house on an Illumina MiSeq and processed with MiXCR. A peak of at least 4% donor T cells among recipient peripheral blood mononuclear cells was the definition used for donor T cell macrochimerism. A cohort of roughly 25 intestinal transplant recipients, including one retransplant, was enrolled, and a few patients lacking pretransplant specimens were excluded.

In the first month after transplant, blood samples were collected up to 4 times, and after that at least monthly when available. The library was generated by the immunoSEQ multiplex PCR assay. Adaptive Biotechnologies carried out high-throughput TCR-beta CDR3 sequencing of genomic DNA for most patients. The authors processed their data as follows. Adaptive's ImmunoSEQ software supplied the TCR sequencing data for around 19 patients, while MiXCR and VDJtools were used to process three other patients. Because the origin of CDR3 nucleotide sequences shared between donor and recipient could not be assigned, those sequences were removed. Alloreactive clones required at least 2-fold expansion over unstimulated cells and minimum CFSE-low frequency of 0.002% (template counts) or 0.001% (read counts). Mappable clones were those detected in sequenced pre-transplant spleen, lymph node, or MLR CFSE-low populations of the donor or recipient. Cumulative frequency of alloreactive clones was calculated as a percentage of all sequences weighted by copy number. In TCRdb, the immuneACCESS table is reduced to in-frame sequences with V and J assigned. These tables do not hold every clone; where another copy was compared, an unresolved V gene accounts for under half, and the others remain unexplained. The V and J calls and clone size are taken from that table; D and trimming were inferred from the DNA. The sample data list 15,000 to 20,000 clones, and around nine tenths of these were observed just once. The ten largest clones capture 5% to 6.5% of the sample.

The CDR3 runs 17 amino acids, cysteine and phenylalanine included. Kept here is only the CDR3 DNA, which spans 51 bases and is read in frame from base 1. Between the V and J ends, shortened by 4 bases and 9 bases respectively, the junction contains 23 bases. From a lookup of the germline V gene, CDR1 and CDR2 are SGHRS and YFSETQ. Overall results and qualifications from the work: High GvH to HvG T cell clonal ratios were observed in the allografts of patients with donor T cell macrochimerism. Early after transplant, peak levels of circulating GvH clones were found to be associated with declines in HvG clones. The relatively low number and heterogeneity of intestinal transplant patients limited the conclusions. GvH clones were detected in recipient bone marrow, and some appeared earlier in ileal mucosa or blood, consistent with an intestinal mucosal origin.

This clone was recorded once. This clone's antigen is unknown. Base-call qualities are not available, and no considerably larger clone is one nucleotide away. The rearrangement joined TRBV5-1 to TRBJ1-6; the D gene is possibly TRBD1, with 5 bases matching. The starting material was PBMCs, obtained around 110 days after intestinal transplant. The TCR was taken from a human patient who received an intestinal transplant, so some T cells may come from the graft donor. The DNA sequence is TGCGCCAGCAGCCCCTCTTGGAAGAGGGGACGTGGTTCACCCCTCCACTTT. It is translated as CASSPSWKRGRGSPLHF.